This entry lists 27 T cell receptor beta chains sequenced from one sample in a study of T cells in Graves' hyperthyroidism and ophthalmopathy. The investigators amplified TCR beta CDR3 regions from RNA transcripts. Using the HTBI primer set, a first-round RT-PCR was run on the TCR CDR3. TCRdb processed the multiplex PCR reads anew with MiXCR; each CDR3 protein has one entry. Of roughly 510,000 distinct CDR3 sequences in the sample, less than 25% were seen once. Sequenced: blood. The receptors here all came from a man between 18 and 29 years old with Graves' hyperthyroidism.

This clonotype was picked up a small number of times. CDR3 residues: CASSLRVGGEAFF. CDR3 bases: TGTGCCAGCAGTTTAAGGGTGGGAGGCGAAGCTTTCTTT. The chain employs TRBV28 and TRBJ1-1; D unclear. The CDR3 sequence is 13 residues long. Germline V gives CDR1 MDHEN, CDR2 SYDVKM. V was clipped by 2 bases and J by 8 bases, with 12 bases between them. The full variable domain, rest sourced from reference TRBV28 and TRBJ1-1, is DVKVTQSSRYLVKRTGEKVFLECVQDMDHENMFWYRQDPGLGLRLIYFSYDVKMKEKGDIPEGYSVSREKKERFSLILESASTNQTSMYLCASSLRVGGEAFFGQGTRLTVV.

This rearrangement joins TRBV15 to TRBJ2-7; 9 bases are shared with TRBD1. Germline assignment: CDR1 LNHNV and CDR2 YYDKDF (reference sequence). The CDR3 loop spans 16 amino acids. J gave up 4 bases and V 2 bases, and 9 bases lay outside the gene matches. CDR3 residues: CATSRRAGTGMYEQYF. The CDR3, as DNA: TGTGCCACCAGCAGACGAGCCGGGACAGGGATGTACGAGCAGTACTTC.

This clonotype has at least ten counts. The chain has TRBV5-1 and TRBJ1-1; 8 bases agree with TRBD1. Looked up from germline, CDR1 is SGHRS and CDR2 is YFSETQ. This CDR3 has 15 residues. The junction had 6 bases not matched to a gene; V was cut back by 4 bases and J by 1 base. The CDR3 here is CASSNRTGTNTEAFF. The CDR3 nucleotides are TGCGCCAGCAGCAACCGGACAGGGACGAACACTGAAGCTTTCTTT.

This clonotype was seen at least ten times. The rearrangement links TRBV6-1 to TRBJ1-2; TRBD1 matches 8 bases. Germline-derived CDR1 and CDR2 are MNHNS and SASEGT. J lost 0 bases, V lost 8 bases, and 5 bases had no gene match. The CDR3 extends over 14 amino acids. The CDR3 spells CASSRQGTNYGYTF. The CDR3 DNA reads TGTGCCAGCTCTAGACAGGGGACTAACTATGGCTACACCTTC.

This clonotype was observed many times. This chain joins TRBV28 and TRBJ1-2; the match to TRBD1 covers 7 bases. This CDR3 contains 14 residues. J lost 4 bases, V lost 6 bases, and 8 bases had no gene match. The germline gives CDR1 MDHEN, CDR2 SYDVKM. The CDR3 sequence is CASSGQVALYGYTF. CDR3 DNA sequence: TGTGCCAGCAGCGGACAGGTCGCGCTCTATGGCTACACCTTC.

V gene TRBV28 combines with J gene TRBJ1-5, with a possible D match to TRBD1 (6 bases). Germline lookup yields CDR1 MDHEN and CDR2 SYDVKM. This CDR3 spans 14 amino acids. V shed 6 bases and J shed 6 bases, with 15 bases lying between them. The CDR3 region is CASSTLGAPQPQHF. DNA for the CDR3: TGTGCCAGCAGCACTCTGGGGGCTCCTCAGCCCCAGCATTTT.

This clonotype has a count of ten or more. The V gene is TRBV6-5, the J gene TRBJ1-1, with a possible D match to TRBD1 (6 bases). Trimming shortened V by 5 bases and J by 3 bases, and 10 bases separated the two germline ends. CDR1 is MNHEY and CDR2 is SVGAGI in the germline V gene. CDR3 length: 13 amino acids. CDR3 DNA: TGTGCCAGCAGTCGGACAGCGGACACTGAAGCTTTCTTT. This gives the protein CASSRTADTEAFF.

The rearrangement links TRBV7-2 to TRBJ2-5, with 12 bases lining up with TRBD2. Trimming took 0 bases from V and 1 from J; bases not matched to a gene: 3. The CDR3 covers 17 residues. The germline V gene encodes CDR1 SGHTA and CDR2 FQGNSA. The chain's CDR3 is CASSLAALAGGQETQYF. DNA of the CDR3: TGTGCCAGCAGCTTAGCAGCACTAGCGGGAGGCCAAGAGACCCAGTACTTC.

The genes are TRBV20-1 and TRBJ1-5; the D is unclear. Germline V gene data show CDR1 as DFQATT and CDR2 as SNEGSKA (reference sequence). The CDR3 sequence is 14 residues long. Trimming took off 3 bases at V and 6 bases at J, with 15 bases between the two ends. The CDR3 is CSASRREGRQPQHF. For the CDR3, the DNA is TGCAGTGCTAGTAGGAGGGAGGGCCGTCAGCCCCAGCATTTT.

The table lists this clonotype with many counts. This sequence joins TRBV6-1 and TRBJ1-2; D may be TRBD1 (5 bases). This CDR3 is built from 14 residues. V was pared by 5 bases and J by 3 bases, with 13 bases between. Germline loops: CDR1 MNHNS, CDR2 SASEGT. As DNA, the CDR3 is TGTGCCAGCAGTCCCCCAGGGAGGGACTATGGCTACACCTTC. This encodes CASSPPGRDYGYTF.

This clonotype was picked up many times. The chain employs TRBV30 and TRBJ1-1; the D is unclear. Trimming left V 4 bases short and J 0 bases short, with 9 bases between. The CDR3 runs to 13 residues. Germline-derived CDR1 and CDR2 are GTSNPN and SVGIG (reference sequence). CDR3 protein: CAWMENVNTEAFF. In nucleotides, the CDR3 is TGTGCCTGGATGGAGAATGTGAACACTGAAGCTTTCTTT.

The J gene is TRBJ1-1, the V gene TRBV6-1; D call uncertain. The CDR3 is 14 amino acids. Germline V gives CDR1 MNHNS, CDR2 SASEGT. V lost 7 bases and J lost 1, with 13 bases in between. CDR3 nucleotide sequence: TGTGCCAGCACCCAATGGAGGGAGAACACTGAAGCTTTCTTT. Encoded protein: CASTQWRENTEAFF.

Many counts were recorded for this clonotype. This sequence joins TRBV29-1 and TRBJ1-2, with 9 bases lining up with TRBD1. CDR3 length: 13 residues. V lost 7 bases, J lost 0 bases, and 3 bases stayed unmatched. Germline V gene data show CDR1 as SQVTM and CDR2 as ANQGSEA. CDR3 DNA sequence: TGCAGCGCTACAGGGGGCCCTAACTATGGCTACACCTTC. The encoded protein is CSATGGPNYGYTF.

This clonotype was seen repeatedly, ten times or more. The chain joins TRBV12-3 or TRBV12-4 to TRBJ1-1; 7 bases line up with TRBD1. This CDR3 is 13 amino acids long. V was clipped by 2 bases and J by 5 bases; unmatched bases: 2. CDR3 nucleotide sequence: TGTGCCAGCAGTTTAAGGGACAGAACTGAAGCTTTCTTT. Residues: CASSLRDRTEAFF.

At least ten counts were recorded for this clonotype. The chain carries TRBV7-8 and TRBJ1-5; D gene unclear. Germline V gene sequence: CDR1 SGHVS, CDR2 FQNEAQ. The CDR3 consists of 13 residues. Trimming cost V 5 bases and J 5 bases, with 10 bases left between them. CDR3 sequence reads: CASSQYGHQPQHF. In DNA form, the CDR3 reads TGTGCCAGCAGCCAATACGGACATCAGCCCCAGCATTTT.

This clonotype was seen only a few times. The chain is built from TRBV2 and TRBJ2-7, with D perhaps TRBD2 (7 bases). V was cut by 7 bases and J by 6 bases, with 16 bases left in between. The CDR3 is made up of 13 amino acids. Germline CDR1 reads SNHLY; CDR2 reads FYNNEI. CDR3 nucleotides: TGTGCCAGCACCTTAGGGGGGGGAAGCGAGCAGTACTTC. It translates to CASTLGGGSEQYF.

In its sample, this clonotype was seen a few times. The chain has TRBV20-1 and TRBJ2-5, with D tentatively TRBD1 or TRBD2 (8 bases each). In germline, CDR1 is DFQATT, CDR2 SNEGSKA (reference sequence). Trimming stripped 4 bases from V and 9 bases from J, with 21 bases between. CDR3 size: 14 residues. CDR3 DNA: TGCAGTGCTAACCAGGGGGCGGGAGGCAGGGCCCAGTACTTC. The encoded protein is CSANQGAGGRAQYF.

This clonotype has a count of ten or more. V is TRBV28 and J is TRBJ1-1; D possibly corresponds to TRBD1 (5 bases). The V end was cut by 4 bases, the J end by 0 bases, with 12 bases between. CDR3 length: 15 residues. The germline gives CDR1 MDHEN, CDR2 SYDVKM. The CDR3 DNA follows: TGTGCCAGCAGTTCCAATCGGGGGGTGAACACTGAAGCTTTCTTT. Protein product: CASSSNRGVNTEAFF.

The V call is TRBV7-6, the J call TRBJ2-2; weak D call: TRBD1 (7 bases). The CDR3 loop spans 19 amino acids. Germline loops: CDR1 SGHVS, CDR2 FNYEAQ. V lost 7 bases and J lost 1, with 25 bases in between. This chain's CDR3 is CASTLRGSGGTVNTGELFF. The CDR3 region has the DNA TGTGCCAGCACTCTAAGGGGATCGGGCGGGACAGTGAACACCGGGGAGCTGTTTTTT.

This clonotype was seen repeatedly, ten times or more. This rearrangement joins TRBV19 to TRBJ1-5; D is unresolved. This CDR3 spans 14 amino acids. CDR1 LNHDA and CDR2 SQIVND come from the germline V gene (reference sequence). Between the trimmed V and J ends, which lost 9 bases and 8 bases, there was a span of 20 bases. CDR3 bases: TGTGCCAGCTCAACCATGGGGATTTGGGAGCCCCAGCATTTT. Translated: CASSTMGIWEPQHF.

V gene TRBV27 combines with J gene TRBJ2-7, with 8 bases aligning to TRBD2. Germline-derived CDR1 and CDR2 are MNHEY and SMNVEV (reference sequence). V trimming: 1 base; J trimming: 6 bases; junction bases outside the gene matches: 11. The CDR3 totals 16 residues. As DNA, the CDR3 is TGTGCCAGCAGTTTATGGTCGGGGGGGGCGTTTGGCGAGCAGTACTTC. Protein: CASSLWSGGAFGEQYF.

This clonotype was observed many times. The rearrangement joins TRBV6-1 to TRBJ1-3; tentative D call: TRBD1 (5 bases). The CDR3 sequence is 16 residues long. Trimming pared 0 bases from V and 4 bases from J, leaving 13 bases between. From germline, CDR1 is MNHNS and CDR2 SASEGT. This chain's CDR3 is CASSEAPGAQGNTIYF. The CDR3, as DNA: TGTGCCAGCAGTGAAGCTCCCGGGGCCCAAGGAAACACCATATATTTT.

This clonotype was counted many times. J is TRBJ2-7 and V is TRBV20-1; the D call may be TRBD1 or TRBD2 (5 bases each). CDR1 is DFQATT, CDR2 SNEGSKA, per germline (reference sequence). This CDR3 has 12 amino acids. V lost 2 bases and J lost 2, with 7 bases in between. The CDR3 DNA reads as TGCAGTGCTAGAAGGGACCCCTACGAGCAGTACTTC. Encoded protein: CSARRDPYEQYF.

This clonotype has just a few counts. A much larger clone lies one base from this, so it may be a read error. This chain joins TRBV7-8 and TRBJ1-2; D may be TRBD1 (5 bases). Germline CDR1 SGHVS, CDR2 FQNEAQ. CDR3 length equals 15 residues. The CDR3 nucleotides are TGTGCCAGCAGCCCATGGGGCACCTCCCTCTATGGCTACGCCTTC. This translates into CASSPWGTSLYGYAF. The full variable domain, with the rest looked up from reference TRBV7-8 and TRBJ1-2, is GAGVSQSPRYKVAKRGQDVALRCDPISGHVSLFWYQQALGQGPEFLTYFQNEAQLDKSGLPSDRFFAERPEGSVSTLKIQRTQQEDSAVYLCASSPWGTSLYGYAFGSGTRLTVV.

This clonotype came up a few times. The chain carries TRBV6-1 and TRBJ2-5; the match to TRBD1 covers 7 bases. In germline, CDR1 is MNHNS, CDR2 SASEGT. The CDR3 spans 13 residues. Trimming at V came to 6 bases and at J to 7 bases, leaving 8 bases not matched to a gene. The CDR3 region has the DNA TGTGCCAGCAGCCTGGGACAGCGGAGGACCCAGTACTTC. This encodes CASSLGQRRTQYF.

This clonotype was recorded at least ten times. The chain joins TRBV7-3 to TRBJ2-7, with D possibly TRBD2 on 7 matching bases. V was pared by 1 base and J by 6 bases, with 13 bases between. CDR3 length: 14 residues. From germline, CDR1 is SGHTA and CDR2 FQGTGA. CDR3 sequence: CASSLIRRGGEQYF. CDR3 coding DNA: TGTGCCAGCAGCTTAATTCGAAGGGGGGGCGAGCAGTACTTC.

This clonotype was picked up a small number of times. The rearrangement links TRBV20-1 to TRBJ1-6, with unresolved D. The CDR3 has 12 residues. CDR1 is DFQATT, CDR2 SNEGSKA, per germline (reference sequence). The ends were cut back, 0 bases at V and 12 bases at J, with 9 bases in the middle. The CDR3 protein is CSARDLGRPLHF. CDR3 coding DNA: TGCAGTGCTAGAGATCTGGGTAGACCCCTCCACTTT.